This record concerns one TCR beta chain sequence. Membership in each cohort depended on participant-reported clinical history. Within 2 weeks before study entry, exposed participants met a COVID-19 case. The data stem from a study of blood T cell repertoires in COVID-19. Study background: COVID-19 samples, acute and convalescent, were from the United States, Italy and Spain.

In the authors' methods: Amplification with reference gene primers provided the estimates of nucleated cell counts. The assay was immunoSEQ multiplex PCR, and TCRdb's table has in-frame clones only and misses some. V and J calls and clone size come straight from that table; D and trimming were deduced from the DNA. Here the sample spans some 300,000 clones, approximately 90% being singletons. Germline V gives CDR1 LGHNA, CDR2 YNFKEQ. The CDR3 has 14 amino acids. V was pared by 1 base and J by 3 bases, with 10 bases between. The chain is built from TRBV4-2 and TRBJ2-7; D is perhaps TRBD1 (6 bases). This clonotype was obtained from a woman aged 30 to 39 who had been exposed to COVID-19. What was sequenced was PBMCs or T cells enriched from blood (not recorded which). In DNA, the CDR3 is TGTGCCAGCAGCCAAGCCAGGGGAAGCTACGAGCAGTACTTC. It translates to CASSQARGSYEQYF.